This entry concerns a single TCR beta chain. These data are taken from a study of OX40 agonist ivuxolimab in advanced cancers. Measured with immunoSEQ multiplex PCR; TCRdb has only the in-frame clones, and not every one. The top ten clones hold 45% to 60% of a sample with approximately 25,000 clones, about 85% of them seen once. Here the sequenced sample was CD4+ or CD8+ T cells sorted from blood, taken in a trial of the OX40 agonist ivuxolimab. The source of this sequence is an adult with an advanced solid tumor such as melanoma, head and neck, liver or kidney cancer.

Here the CDR3 reads CASSNPGRGEQYF. CDR3 nucleotide sequence: TGTGCCAGCAGTAATCCTGGTCGGGGAGAGCAGTACTTC. This chain uses TRBV25-1 with TRBJ2-7, with a tentative D call TRBD2 (5 bases). This CDR3 is built from 13 residues. V was cut by 5 bases and J by 7 bases, with 15 bases left in between. Per germline, CDR1 MGHDK and CDR2 SYGVNS.